The next 13 T cell receptor beta chains were all read from a single sample in a study of T cells in Graves' hyperthyroidism and ophthalmopathy. What was amplified from RNA transcripts were TCR beta CDR3 regions. A set of HTBI primers served as the primers for a first-round RT-PCR of the TCR CDR3. One entry per CDR3 protein results from TCRdb running MiXCR on the multiplex PCR reads. The sample has roughly 800,000 distinct CDR3 sequences, about 38% seen once. The material sequenced was blood. The receptors were gathered from a man aged 18 to 35 with Graves' hyperthyroidism.

The V gene is TRBV20-1, the J gene TRBJ1-3, with D tentatively TRBD1 (5 bases). CDR3 length: 15 residues. Trimming cost V 3 bases and J 0 bases, with 12 bases left between them. The V gene's germline CDR1 is DFQATT and CDR2 SNEGSKA (reference sequence). The CDR3 DNA reads TGCAGTGCTAGTTTTGTAAGGGGCTCTGGAAACACCATATATTTT. It yields the protein CSASFVRGSGNTIYF.

On this clonotype: Germline is not matched at one junction end, which may reflect a read error. The chain recombines TRBV12-3 or TRBV12-4 with TRBJ2-7; TRBD2 might be the D (6 bases). CDR3 length: 13 amino acids. The CDR3 reads CVSSSTGSYEQYF. In DNA, the CDR3 is TGTGTCAGCAGTTCCACCGGGAGTTACGAGCAGTACTTC.

In DNA form, the CDR3 reads TGTGCCAGCAGCCCGGGGCCCACAGATACGCAGTATTTT. Translating it yields CASSPGPTDTQYF. This sequence joins TRBV7-6 and TRBJ2-3; D possibly uses TRBD1 or TRBD2 (5 bases each). Germline loops: CDR1 SGHVS, CDR2 FNYEAQ. The CDR3 is made up of 13 amino acids. V was pared by 5 bases and J by 2 bases, with 8 bases between.

In nucleotides, the CDR3 is TGTGCCAGCAGCCAACCCCGGGGGCCAGGAAACTACGAGCAGTACTTC. Encoded protein: CASSQPRGPGNYEQYF. The chain recombines TRBV7-9 with TRBJ2-7; either TRBD1 or TRBD2 may fit D (6 bases each). In germline, CDR1 is SEHNR, CDR2 FQNEAQ (reference sequence). CDR3 length equals 16 residues. Trimming stripped 5 bases from V and 3 bases from J, with 20 bases between.

The V gene is TRBV12-3 or TRBV12-4, the J gene TRBJ1-1; TRBD1 is a possible D gene (6 bases). The CDR3 is 13 amino acids. Between the trimmed V and J ends, which lost 2 bases and 7 bases, there was a span of 11 bases. The CDR3 protein is CASSLMGAVEAFF. CDR3 bases: TGTGCCAGCAGTTTAATGGGGGCGGTTGAAGCTTTCTTT.

This chain links TRBV7-2 with TRBJ1-6; TRBD1 is a possible D gene (6 bases). Germline loops: CDR1 SGHTA, CDR2 FQGNSA. The CDR3 runs to 12 residues. V lost 3 bases to trimming and J lost 16 bases, with 13 bases between them. CDR3 nucleotides: TGTGCCAGCAGCTTGGGGGCCGACGTGCTCCACTTT. This encodes CASSLGADVLHF.

This clonotype was observed once. The junction and the germline gene differ at one end; a read error may be behind it. This sequence joins TRBV10-3 and TRBJ2-7; D not resolved. This CDR3 has 14 residues. Germline-derived CDR1 and CDR2 are ENHRY and SYGVKD. CDR3 loop: CASSQDPHTYEQYF. For the CDR3, the DNA is TGTGCCAGCAGTCAGGACCCGCATACCTACGAGCAGTACTTC.

This clonotype showed up many times. The chain uses TRBV7-9 and TRBJ2-7; D is uncertain. V lost 10 bases to trimming and J lost 2 bases, with 15 bases between them. CDR3 length: 13 residues. Germline V lookup: CDR1 SEHNR, CDR2 FQNEAQ (reference sequence). In DNA, the CDR3 is TGTGCCACGTCAAACAGCGTAACCTACGAGCAGTACTTC. This codes for CATSNSVTYEQYF.

This clonotype was recorded many times. The rearrangement uses TRBV9 and TRBJ2-5; D not resolved. The germline gives CDR1 SGDLS, CDR2 YYNGEE. Trimming shortened V by 2 bases and J by 1 base, and 12 bases separated the two germline ends. The CDR3 is made up of 15 amino acids. The CDR3 spells CASSVAAAIQETQYF. CDR3 nucleotides: TGTGCCAGCAGCGTCGCGGCCGCTATCCAAGAGACCCAGTACTTC.

With respect to this clonotype: A clone one base away is much larger, so this may be a read error. V gene TRBV7-7 combines with J gene TRBJ1-6; D gene uncertain. CDR3 length: 13 residues. Germline assignment: CDR1 SSHAT and CDR2 FNYEAQ (reference sequence). The CDR3 sequence is CASSAGGNPPLHF. The CDR3 coding sequence is TGTGCTAGCAGCGCAGGAGGCAATCCACCCCTCCACTTT.

The chain recombines TRBV12-5 with TRBJ1-2; weak D call: TRBD1 (6 bases). The V and J ends lost 6 bases and 8 bases respectively, with 19 bases between them. The CDR3 consists of 14 residues. In germline, CDR1 is LGHNT, CDR2 FRNRAP. The CDR3 sequence: CASGTNDRNWGYTF. CDR3 coding DNA: TGTGCTAGTGGCACAAATGACAGGAATTGGGGCTACACCTTC.

V usage is TRBV29-1 and J usage is TRBJ1-1; no firm D call. Germline V lookup: CDR1 SQVTM, CDR2 ANQGSEA. V was shortened by 8 bases and J by 1 base, with 20 bases between the two germline ends. The CDR3 is 15 amino acids. The CDR3 reads CSQEDGLRRNTEAFF. Here the CDR3 DNA reads TGCAGCCAAGAGGATGGCCTGCGGCGGAACACTGAAGCTTTCTTT.

The chain uses TRBV5-1 and TRBJ2-5, with D perhaps given as TRBD1 or TRBD2 (6 bases each). Per the germline V gene, CDR1 is SGHRS and CDR2 is YFSETQ. There are 15 residues in the CDR3. Deletions cut 1 base from V and 6 bases from J, with 16 bases between. The CDR3 spells CASSLTTGGQQTQYF. The CDR3 DNA reads as TGCGCCAGCAGCTTGACGACAGGAGGGCAACAGACCCAGTACTTC.